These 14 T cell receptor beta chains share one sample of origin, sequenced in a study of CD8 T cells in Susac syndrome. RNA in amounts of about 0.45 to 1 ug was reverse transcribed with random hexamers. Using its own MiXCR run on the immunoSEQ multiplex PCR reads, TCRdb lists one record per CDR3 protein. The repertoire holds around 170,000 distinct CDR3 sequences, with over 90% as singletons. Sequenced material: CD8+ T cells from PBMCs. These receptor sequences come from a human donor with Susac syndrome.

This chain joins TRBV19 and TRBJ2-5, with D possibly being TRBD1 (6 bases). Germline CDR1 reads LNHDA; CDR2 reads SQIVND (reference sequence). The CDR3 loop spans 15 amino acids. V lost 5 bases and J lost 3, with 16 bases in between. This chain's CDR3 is CASSHAREGEETQYF. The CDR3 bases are TGTGCCAGTAGTCATGCCCGTGAGGGGGAAGAGACCCAGTACTTC. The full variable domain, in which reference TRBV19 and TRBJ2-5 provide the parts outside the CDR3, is DGGITQSPKYLFRKEGQNVTLSCEQNLNHDAMYWYRQDPGQGLRLIYYSQIVNDFQKGDIAEGYSVSREKKESFPLTVTSAQKNPTAFYLCASSHAREGEETQYFGPGTRLLVL.

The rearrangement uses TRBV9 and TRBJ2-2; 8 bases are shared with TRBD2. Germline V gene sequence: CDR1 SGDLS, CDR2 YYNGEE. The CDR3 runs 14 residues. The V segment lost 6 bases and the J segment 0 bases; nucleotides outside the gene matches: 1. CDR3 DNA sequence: TGTGCCAGCAATAGCGGGGCGAACACCGGGGAGCTGTTTTTT. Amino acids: CASNSGANTGELFF. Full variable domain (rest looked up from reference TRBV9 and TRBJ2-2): DSGVTQTPKHLITATGQRVTLRCSPRSGDLSVYWYQQSLDQGLQFLIQYYNGEERAKGNILERFSAQQFPDLHSELNLSSLELGDSALYFCASNSGANTGELFFGEGSRLTVL.

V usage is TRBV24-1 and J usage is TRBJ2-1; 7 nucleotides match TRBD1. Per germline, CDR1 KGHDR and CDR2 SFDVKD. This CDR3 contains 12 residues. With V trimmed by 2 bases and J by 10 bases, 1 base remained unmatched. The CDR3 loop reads CATSDSDREQFF. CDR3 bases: TGTGCCACCAGTGATTCGGACAGGGAGCAGTTCTTC.

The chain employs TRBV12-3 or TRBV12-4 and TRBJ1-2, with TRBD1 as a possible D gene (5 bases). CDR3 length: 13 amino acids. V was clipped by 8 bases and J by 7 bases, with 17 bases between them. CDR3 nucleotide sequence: TGTGCCAGCGGTCGTCACGGGGGAATTGGCTACACCTTC. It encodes CASGRHGGIGYTF.

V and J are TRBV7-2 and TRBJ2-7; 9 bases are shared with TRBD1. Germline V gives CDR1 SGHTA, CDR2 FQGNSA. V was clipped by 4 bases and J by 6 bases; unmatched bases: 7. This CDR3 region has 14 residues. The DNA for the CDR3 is TGTGCCAGCAGCTCCCGGACAGGGGAGGGCGAGCAGTACTTC. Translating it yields CASSSRTGEGEQYF. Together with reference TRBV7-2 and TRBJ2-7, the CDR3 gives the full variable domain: GAGVSQSPSNKVTEKGKDVELRCDPISGHTALYWYRQSLGQGLEFLIYFQGNSAPDKSGLPSDRFSAERTGGSVSTLTIQRTQQEDSAVYLCASSSRTGEGEQYFGPGTRLTVT.

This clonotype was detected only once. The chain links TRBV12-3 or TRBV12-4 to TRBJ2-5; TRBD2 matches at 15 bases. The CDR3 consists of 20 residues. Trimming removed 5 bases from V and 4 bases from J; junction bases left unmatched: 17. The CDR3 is CASSPTKRTSGRASGETQYF. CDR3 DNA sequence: TGTGCCAGCAGTCCCACCAAAAGGACTAGCGGGAGGGCCTCGGGAGAGACCCAGTACTTC.

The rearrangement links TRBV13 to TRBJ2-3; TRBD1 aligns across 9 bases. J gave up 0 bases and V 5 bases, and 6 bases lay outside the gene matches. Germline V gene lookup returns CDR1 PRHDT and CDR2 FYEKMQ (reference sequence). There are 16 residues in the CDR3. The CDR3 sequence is CASSPTGTGSTDTQYF. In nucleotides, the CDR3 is TGTGCCAGCAGCCCTACCGGGACAGGGAGCACAGATACGCAGTATTTT.

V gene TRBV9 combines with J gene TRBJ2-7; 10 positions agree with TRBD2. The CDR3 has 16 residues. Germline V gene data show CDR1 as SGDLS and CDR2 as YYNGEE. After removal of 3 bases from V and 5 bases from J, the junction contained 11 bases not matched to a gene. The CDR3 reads CASSARTSGDFDEQYF. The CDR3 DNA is TGTGCCAGCAGCGCTAGAACTAGCGGGGATTTCGACGAGCAGTACTTC. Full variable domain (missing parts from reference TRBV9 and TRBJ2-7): DSGVTQTPKHLITATGQRVTLRCSPRSGDLSVYWYQQSLDQGLQFLIQYYNGEERAKGNILERFSAQQFPDLHSELNLSSLELGDSALYFCASSARTSGDFDEQYFGPGTRLTVT.

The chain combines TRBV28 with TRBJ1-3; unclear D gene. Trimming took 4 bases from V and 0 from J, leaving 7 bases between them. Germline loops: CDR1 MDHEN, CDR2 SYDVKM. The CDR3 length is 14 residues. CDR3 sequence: CASSSRSSGNTIYF. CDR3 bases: TGTGCCAGCAGTTCCCGATCCTCTGGAAACACCATATATTTT.

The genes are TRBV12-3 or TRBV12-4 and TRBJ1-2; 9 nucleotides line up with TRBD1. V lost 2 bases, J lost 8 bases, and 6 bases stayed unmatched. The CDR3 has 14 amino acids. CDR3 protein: CASSLQGTGRGYTF. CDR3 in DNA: TGTGCCAGCAGTTTACAAGGGACAGGGCGCGGCTACACCTTC.

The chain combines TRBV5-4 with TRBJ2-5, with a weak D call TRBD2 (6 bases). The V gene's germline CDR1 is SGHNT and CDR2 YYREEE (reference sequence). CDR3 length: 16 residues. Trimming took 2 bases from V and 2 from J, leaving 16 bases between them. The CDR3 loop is CASSFVGTSQQETQYF. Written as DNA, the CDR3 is TGTGCCAGCAGCTTTGTCGGGACTTCCCAACAAGAGACCCAGTACTTC.

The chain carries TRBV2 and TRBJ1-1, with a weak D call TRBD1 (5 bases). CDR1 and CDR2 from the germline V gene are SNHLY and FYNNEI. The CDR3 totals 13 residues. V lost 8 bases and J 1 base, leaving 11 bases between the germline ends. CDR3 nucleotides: TGTGCCAGCGAGTACAGGAGGAACACTGAAGCTTTCTTT. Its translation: CASEYRRNTEAFF. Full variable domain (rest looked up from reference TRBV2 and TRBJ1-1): EPEVTQTPSHQVTQMGQEVILRCVPISNHLYFYWYRQILGQKVEFLVSFYNNEISEKSEIFDDQFSVERPDGSNFTLKIRSTKLEDSAMYFCASEYRRNTEAFFGQGTRLTVV.

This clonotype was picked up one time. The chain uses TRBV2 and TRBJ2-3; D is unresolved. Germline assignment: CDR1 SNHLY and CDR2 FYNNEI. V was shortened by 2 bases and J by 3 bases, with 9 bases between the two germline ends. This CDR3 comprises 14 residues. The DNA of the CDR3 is TGTGCCAGCAGTGAATTACAGTCTACAGATACGCAGTATTTT. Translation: CASSELQSTDTQYF.

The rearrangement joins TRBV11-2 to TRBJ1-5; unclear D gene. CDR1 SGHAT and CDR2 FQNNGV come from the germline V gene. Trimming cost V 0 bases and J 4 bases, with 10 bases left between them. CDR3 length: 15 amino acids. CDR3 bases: TGTGCCAGCAGCTTAGATCGGGGTGAAAATCAGCCCCAGCATTTT. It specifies CASSLDRGENQPQHF.